These 15 T cell receptor beta chains originate from one sample sequenced in a study of graft-versus-host responses after intestinal transplantation (dated by TCRdb to 2020 to 2023). The sample's time point label is to be understood as: cells obtained before transplantation from donor or recipient. These receptors have no known antigen. The library was made by the immunoSEQ multiplex PCR assay. TCRdb limited this immuneACCESS table to in-frame rearrangements with V and J called. A share of clones is missing; checked studies link under half to unresolved V genes, and the rest is unexplained. The sample profile shows more than 70,000 clones; 85% to 95% of them were found once. The leading ten clones occupy about 0.4% of the sample. Sequences were derived from unstimulated CD8+ T cells sorted from spleen or lymph node cells, sampled before transplant. These receptors all come from a human donor who was the organ donor for an intestinal transplant.

V and J are TRBV7-2 and TRBJ2-2; 7 bases map to TRBD1. The J segment lost 5 bases and the V segment lost 5 bases, leaving 2 bases of the junction unmatched. Germline V lookup: CDR1 SGHTA, CDR2 FQGNSA. This CDR3 is 13 amino acids long. The CDR3 loop reads CASSHRGTGELFF. The CDR3 nucleotides are TGTGCCAGCAGCCACAGGGGAACCGGGGAGCTGTTTTTT.

The chain has TRBV9 and TRBJ1-2; D gene ambiguous. Trimming removed 3 bases from V and 0 bases from J, with 6 bases in between. CDR3 length equals 13 residues. Per germline, CDR1 SGDLS and CDR2 YYNGEE. CDR3 DNA: TGTGCCAGCAGCGGTACTGCTAACTATGGCTACACCTTC. It encodes CASSGTANYGYTF.

This clone has a single count. J is TRBJ2-1 and V is TRBV13; D unclear. Germline V gene lookup returns CDR1 PRHDT and CDR2 FYEKMQ (reference sequence). V lost 10 bases and J 11 bases, leaving 18 bases between the germline ends. The CDR3 runs to 12 residues. Here the CDR3 reads CATSTHSTQQFF. The DNA for the CDR3 is TGTGCCACCTCAACCCACAGCACTCAGCAGTTCTTC.

This sequence joins TRBV7-8 and TRBJ2-3; TRBD1 is a possible D gene (5 bases). The CDR3 totals 16 residues. Trimming shortened V by 0 bases and J by 4 bases, and 14 bases separated the two germline ends. CDR1 SGHVS and CDR2 FQNEAQ come from the germline V gene. The CDR3 loop reads CASSLARLVGADTQYF. The CDR3 coding sequence is TGTGCCAGCAGCTTAGCGAGGCTAGTAGGGGCAGATACGCAGTATTTT.

This chain uses TRBV7-8 with TRBJ2-5; tentative D call: TRBD2 (7 bases). CDR1 and CDR2 from the germline V gene are SGHVS and FQNEAQ. Trimming stripped 1 base from V and 0 bases from J, with 9 bases between. This CDR3 is 15 amino acids long. For the CDR3, the DNA is TGTGCCAGCAGCTTAGGCGGGGGCTACCAAGAGACCCAGTACTTC. Translation gives CASSLGGGYQETQYF.

This chain joins TRBV2 and TRBJ2-1, with 7 nucleotides matching TRBD1. This CDR3 contains 15 residues. Trimming removed 1 base from V and 6 bases from J; junction bases left unmatched: 6. The germline V gene encodes CDR1 SNHLY and CDR2 FYNNEI. The CDR3 nucleotides are TGTGCCAGCAGTGAAGGACAGGGAAGCGGCAATGAGCAGTTCTTC. Protein: CASSEGQGSGNEQFF. The entire variable domain, with the rest obtained from reference TRBV2 and TRBJ2-1, is as follows: EPEVTQTPSHQVTQMGQEVILRCVPISNHLYFYWYRQILGQKVEFLVSFYNNEISEKSEIFDDQFSVERPDGSNFTLKIRSTKLEDSAMYFCASSEGQGSGNEQFFGPGTRLTVL.

The J gene is TRBJ1-1, the V gene TRBV29-1; 7 nucleotides match TRBD1. The germline V gene has CDR1 SQVTM and CDR2 ANQGSEA. The CDR3 contains 15 residues. V gave up 7 bases and J gave up 1 base; unmatched junction bases: 12. The CDR3 DNA reads as TGCAGCGCCTGCCTCCCGGGACAGCGGAACACTGAAGCTTTCTTT. It encodes CSACLPGQRNTEAFF.

The chain is built from TRBV4-2 and TRBJ1-2; 7 bases line up with TRBD1. Looked up from germline, CDR1 is LGHNA and CDR2 is YNFKEQ. J was trimmed by 4 bases and V by 0 bases; bases with no gene match: 2. This CDR3 has 14 amino acids. The CDR3 coding sequence is TGTGCCAGCAGCCAAGAAGGGGGCGGCTATGGCTACACCTTC. Translating it yields CASSQEGGGYGYTF.

Note on this clone: One junction end disagrees with the germline gene, perhaps due to a read error. This sequence joins TRBV19 and TRBJ1-2; D remains unclear. The CDR3 sequence is 12 residues long. Germline-derived CDR1 and CDR2 are LNHDA and SQIVND (reference sequence). Here the CDR3 reads CASSIGTYDYTF. As DNA, the CDR3 is TGTGCCAGTAGTATAGGAACATATGACTACACCTTC.

The chain combines TRBV5-1 with TRBJ2-1; 7 bases line up with TRBD1. Unmatched junction bases numbered 7, after V lost 1 base and J lost 0 bases. The CDR3 spans 17 residues. Germline V gene sequence: CDR1 SGHRS, CDR2 YFSETQ. CDR3 nucleotides: TGCGCCAGCAGCTTGAAGGGGGCGGGTAGCTCCTACAATGAGCAGTTCTTC. Protein: CASSLKGAGSSYNEQFF.

For this clone: In the same sample, other DNA sequences code for this CDR3. The chain combines TRBV27 with TRBJ2-7; TRBD1 is a possible D gene (6 bases). Germline values: CDR1 MNHEY, CDR2 SMNVEV (reference sequence). The CDR3 runs to 14 residues. V shed 3 bases and J shed 2 bases, with 11 bases lying between them. The CDR3 sequence is CASSFGQGTYEQYF. The CDR3 DNA follows: TGTGCCAGCAGTTTCGGCCAGGGGACCTACGAGCAGTACTTC.

The chain's CDR3 is CASSLGPTGAYYGYTF. The CDR3 DNA reads as TGTGCCAGCAGCTTAGGGCCGACAGGAGCGTACTATGGCTACACCTTC. V is TRBV7-9 and J is TRBJ1-2; TRBD1 is a possible D gene (6 bases). The CDR3 covers 16 residues. Germline CDR1 and CDR2: SEHNR and FQNEAQ (reference sequence). V lost 1 base, J lost 3 bases, and 15 bases lay in between.

The rearrangement links TRBV4-3 to TRBJ2-5; 10 positions agree with TRBD1. J gave up 4 bases and V 4 bases, and 9 bases lay outside the gene matches. The germline V gene encodes CDR1 LGHNA and CDR2 YSLEER. The CDR3 sequence is 16 residues long. This CDR3 is CASSPTTGGWGETQYF. The CDR3, as DNA: TGCGCCAGCAGCCCGACGACAGGGGGCTGGGGAGAGACCCAGTACTTC.

This chain links TRBV15 with TRBJ2-3, with 8 positions matching TRBD1. The junction had 6 bases not matched to a gene; V was cut back by 8 bases and J by 2 bases. Germline V gives CDR1 LNHNV, CDR2 YYDKDF (reference sequence). The CDR3 consists of 14 residues. The CDR3 sequence: CATLGQGHTDTQYF. The CDR3 DNA reads TGTGCCACCCTTGGACAGGGCCACACAGATACGCAGTATTTT.

The gene calls are TRBV7-3 and TRBJ1-3; 9 bases are shared with TRBD1. The germline CDR1 and CDR2 sequences are SGHTA and FQGTGA. The V gene end was trimmed by 5 bases and the J gene end by 0 bases; junction bases not matched to a gene: 17. The CDR3 sequence is 20 residues long. The CDR3 DNA is TGTGCCAGCAGCCTATCCGGGACAGGGATTATATTAAGCTCTGGAAACACCATATATTTT. Protein product: CASSLSGTGIILSSGNTIYF.